These 13 T cell receptor beta chains came from one sample sequenced in a study of Ad26.COV2.S vaccination and SARS-CoV-2 variants. Data came from immunoSEQ multiplex PCR; TCRdb stores just in-frame clones and leaves some out. The table records about 320,000 clones, under 90% of them present only once. Treatment described: roughly 18 received Ad26.COV2.S at low or high dose, single or two shots; roughly five received placebo; per-sample allocation not given. Specimen acquisition occurred on day 63 following the initial vaccine or placebo injection. The source material was peripheral blood, sampled in a trial of Ad26.COV2.S vaccine versus placebo. These receptors were taken from a person between 18 and 65 years old who received the Ad26.COV2.S COVID-19 vaccine or a placebo.

The V gene is TRBV2, the J gene TRBJ1-1, with D hard to call. Deletions cut 7 bases from V and 4 bases from J, with 13 bases between. This CDR3 is built from 13 residues. Per germline, CDR1 SNHLY and CDR2 FYNNEI. CDR3 in amino acids: CASTNSRGTEAFF. DNA of the CDR3: TGTGCCAGCACGAACTCTCGGGGCACTGAAGCTTTCTTT.

V is TRBV9 and J is TRBJ1-3; D is perhaps TRBD1 (5 bases). Looked up from germline, CDR1 is SGDLS and CDR2 is YYNGEE. V lost 0 bases and J lost 2, with 9 bases in between. This CDR3 comprises 15 residues. The CDR3 DNA sequence: TGTGCCAGCAGCGTAGGGGGGATAGCTGGAAACACCATATATTTT. It specifies CASSVGGIAGNTIYF.

A remark on this clone: The junction differs from germline at one of its ends, possibly a read error. CDR3 sequence reads: CASRYQADAFF. The CDR3 nucleotides are TGTGCCAGCAGATATCAAGCTGACGCTTTCTTT. The rearrangement joins TRBV7-9 to TRBJ1-1; D gene ambiguous. The CDR3 length is 11 residues. CDR1 is SEHNR and CDR2 is FQNEAQ in the germline V gene (reference sequence).

This clone was counted only a few times. CDR3 sequence (DNA): TGTGCCAGCAGTTCCCTCGGGGGGGTGGGCGAGACCCAGTACTTC. This encodes CASSSLGGVGETQYF. This chain uses TRBV6-5 with TRBJ2-5, with 8 nucleotides matching TRBD2. Trimming cost V 4 bases and J 5 bases; bases outside gene matches: 9. The V gene's germline CDR1 is MNHEY and CDR2 SVGAGI. This CDR3 comprises 15 residues.

There are a few counts of this clone. The rearrangement links TRBV7-9 to TRBJ1-1; 8 nucleotides line up with TRBD1. The CDR3 extends over 15 amino acids. The V segment lost 2 bases and the J segment 1 base; nucleotides outside the gene matches: 3. CDR1 and CDR2 from the germline V gene are SEHNR and FQNEAQ (reference sequence). CDR3: CASSLFGTGNTEAFF. As DNA, the CDR3 is TGTGCCAGCAGCTTATTCGGGACAGGGAACACTGAAGCTTTCTTT.

The rearrangement uses TRBV18 and TRBJ2-2; D possibly uses TRBD1 or TRBD2 (5 bases each). Trimming took off 2 bases at V and 6 bases at J, with 13 bases between the two ends. This CDR3 comprises 15 residues. The germline V gene has CDR1 KGHSH and CDR2 LQKENI. The chain's CDR3 is CASSPSARGAGELFF. The DNA of the CDR3 is TGTGCCAGCTCACCATCGGCTCGGGGCGCCGGGGAGCTGTTTTTT.

The rearrangement uses TRBV6-5 and TRBJ1-1; the D is unclear. The germline CDR1 and CDR2 sequences are MNHEY and SVGAGI. The CDR3 has 13 residues. V shed 6 bases and J shed 5 bases, with 13 bases lying between them. CDR3 sequence (DNA): TGTGCCAGCAGATACCCGGGAGCGACTGAAGCTTTCTTT. Protein product: CASRYPGATEAFF.

This chain links TRBV3-1 (or the pseudogene TRBV3-2) with TRBJ1-2; no clear D. The germline CDR1 and CDR2 sequences are LGHDT and YNNKEL (reference sequence). CDR3 size: 12 residues. The V end lost 2 bases, the J end lost 3 bases, and 4 bases lay between the germline ends. CDR3: CASSQTYYGYTF. In DNA form, the CDR3 reads TGTGCCAGCAGCCAAACGTACTATGGCTACACCTTC.

The CDR3: CATSSQGVGNEKLFF. The CDR3 DNA reads as TGTGCCACCAGCAGTCAGGGAGTGGGAAACGAAAAACTGTTTTTT. The J gene is TRBJ1-4, the V gene TRBV15; a possible D gene is TRBD1 (5 bases). CDR1 is LNHNV, CDR2 YYDKDF, per germline (reference sequence). Trimming removed 3 bases at V and 8 bases at J, with 16 bases between. CDR3 length: 15 residues.

V is TRBV4-1 and J is TRBJ1-4; 8 positions agree with TRBD1. This CDR3 contains 14 residues. V shed 4 bases, J shed 8 bases, and the junction held 6 bases outside the gene matches. The germline CDR1 and CDR2 sequences are MGHRA and YSYEKL. The CDR3 bases are TGCGCCAGCAGCCCTTGGACAGGGTCCGAAAAACTGTTTTTT. Translated, it gives CASSPWTGSEKLFF.

This clone has just one count. The chain employs TRBV4-3 and TRBJ2-3; maybe TRBD2 (5 bases). V gave up 0 bases and J gave up 4 bases, with 14 bases separating them. The length of the CDR3 is 16 residues. In germline, CDR1 is LGHNA, CDR2 YSLEER. In DNA, the CDR3 is TGCGCCAGCAGCCAAGAAAGGGAGACGAGCGCAGATACGCAGTATTTT. Protein sequence: CASSQERETSADTQYF.

V is TRBV3-1 (or the pseudogene TRBV3-2) and J is TRBJ1-1; no reliable D call. The germline V gene has CDR1 LGHDT and CDR2 YNNKEL (reference sequence). This CDR3 is 16 amino acids long. Trimming took 0 bases from V and 0 from J, leaving 11 bases between them. The CDR3 DNA is TGTGCCAGCAGCCAAGATCTTGACCGATTGAACACTGAAGCTTTCTTT. Encoded protein: CASSQDLDRLNTEAFF.

V usage is TRBV11-3 and J usage is TRBJ2-2, with D unresolved. The V end lost 4 bases, the J end lost 6 bases, and 9 bases lay between the germline ends. The germline V gene encodes CDR1 SGHNT and CDR2 YENEEA. This CDR3 contains 13 residues. Written as DNA, the CDR3 is TGTGCCAGCAGCTATGGGGAAGCCGGGGAGCTGTTTTTT. Translating it yields CASSYGEAGELFF.